This T cell receptor (beta chain) came from a study of CD8 T cells in ankylosing spondylitis. Study-wide results and caveats: There was a TCR beta motif, made of fewer than 10 highly homologous variants, that appeared characteristic of ankylosing spondylitis blood. Within peripheral blood, clones linked to disease were CD8+ and relatively rare.

This clonotype was detected a few times. The antigen remains undetermined. A quantitative 5'-RACE method, one with molecular barcodes, was used to make TCR beta libraries. TCRdb itself ran the 5' RACE reads through MiXCR, one entry per CDR3 protein. The sample shows about 130,000 distinct CDR3 sequences, 5.5% to 7.5% of them seen only once. The receptor was derived from a female donor with ankylosing spondylitis or in good health (not recorded which). Sequencing was performed on blood, either unsorted or a sorted T cell fraction (not recorded which).

The CDR3 DNA reads TGTGCCAGCAGCGGACTTCAGCAGCCCCAGCATTTT. Protein: CASSGLQQPQHF. This sequence joins TRBV12-3 or TRBV12-4 and TRBJ1-5, with D hard to call. The CDR3 is 12 amino acids. V lost 6 bases and J 7 bases, leaving 10 bases between the germline ends.